A single sample is the source of the 27 T cell receptor beta chains below, sequenced in a study of cytomegalovirus exposure and HLA in healthy donors (TCRdb year 2017). Library construction relied on the immunoSEQ multiplex PCR assay. For the multiplex PCR, a mixture combining 60 forward primers for TCR Vbeta segments and 13 reverse primers for TCR Jbeta segments was used. TCRdb took over this immuneACCESS table, retaining in-frame rearrangements with V and J assigned. Such tables are incomplete; in checked studies, under half of the missing clones stem from an unresolved V gene, and the remainder is unexplained. The table for this sample lists 65,000 to 85,000 clones; roughly 76% of them were counted only once. Roughly 12% of the sample is in the top ten clones. Sequences were obtained from PBMCs. The receptors were gathered from a male donor in good health and CMV-seropositive.

The chain is built from TRBV5-1 and TRBJ1-4; 7 nucleotides match TRBD1. Germline V gene sequence: CDR1 SGHRS, CDR2 YFSETQ. The CDR3 is 12 amino acids. V dropped 4 bases and J dropped 8; count of bases not matched to a gene: 2. CDR3 bases: TGCGCCAGCAGCCGGGACAGCGAAAAACTGTTTTTT. This codes for CASSRDSEKLFF.

This clone was found a few times. For the CDR3, the DNA is TGCAGCGTTGAGGCGGGTTCCTACGAGCAGTACTTC. Its translation: CSVEAGSYEQYF. This rearrangement joins TRBV29-1 to TRBJ2-5, with D perhaps TRBD2 (5 bases). The DNA end favors TRBJ2-7, so the J call may be wrong. There are 12 residues in the CDR3. From germline, CDR1 is SQVTM and CDR2 ANQGSEA.

This chain links TRBV23-1 with TRBJ1-1; D remains unclear. TRBV23-1 is sorted into the ORF group, with uncertain function. This CDR3 has 15 amino acids. The V and J ends lost 2 bases and 1 base respectively, with 11 bases between them. Here the CDR3 reads CASSQIEVRNTEAFF. In DNA form, the CDR3 reads TGCGCCAGCAGTCAAATTGAAGTTAGGAACACTGAAGCTTTCTTT.

The chain links TRBV5-4 to TRBJ1-1; D is undetermined. This CDR3 is built from 12 residues. From germline, CDR1 is SGHNT and CDR2 YYREEE (reference sequence). V was pared by 4 bases and J by 1 base, with 5 bases between. CDR3 DNA sequence: TGTGCCAGCAGCCCGCGGAACACTGAAGCTTTCTTT. The encoded protein is CASSPRNTEAFF.

The chain has TRBV9 and TRBJ2-5; TRBD2 matches 10 bases. The ends lost 1 base at V and 2 bases at J; junction bases unmatched: 2. The germline gives CDR1 SGDLS, CDR2 YYNGEE. This CDR3 comprises 15 residues. CDR3 sequence: CASSVSGGVQETQYF. In DNA, the CDR3 is TGTGCCAGCAGCGTAAGCGGGGGGGTTCAAGAGACCCAGTACTTC.

The chain employs TRBV6-5 and TRBJ2-3, with 9 bases identical to TRBD2. The germline V gene has CDR1 MNHEY and CDR2 SVGAGI. Trimming took 10 bases from V and 3 from J; bases not matched to a gene: 5. The CDR3 has 13 amino acids. The chain's CDR3 is CAIGAGGTDTQYF. CDR3 bases: TGTGCCATCGGGGCGGGGGGGACAGATACGCAGTATTTT.

The chain is built from TRBV6-5 and TRBJ1-2; no clear D gene. CDR3 length equals 15 residues. The germline V gene encodes CDR1 MNHEY and CDR2 SVGAGI. Trimming removed 2 bases at V and 8 bases at J, with 18 bases between. The CDR3 region is CASSYDRRSHGGYTF. The CDR3 DNA sequence: TGTGCCAGCAGTTACGATCGCAGGTCCCACGGAGGCTACACCTTC.

The chain has TRBV9 and TRBJ1-3, with D perhaps TRBD1 (6 bases). CDR1 and CDR2 (germline): SGDLS, YYNGEE. The V end lost 0 bases, the J end lost 3 bases, and 7 bases lay between the germline ends. The CDR3 is made up of 14 amino acids. The CDR3 sequence: CASSVGGRGNTIYF. The DNA for the CDR3 is TGTGCCAGCAGCGTAGGGGGGCGTGGAAACACCATATATTTT.

In this sample, this clone turned up once. This chain connects TRBV4-3 to TRBJ2-7; 7 nucleotides agree with TRBD1. Germline assignment: CDR1 LGHNA and CDR2 YSLEER. The CDR3 runs 15 residues. V gave up 4 bases and J gave up 9 bases; unmatched junction bases: 15. CDR3 loop: CASSPRTGLSRWQYF. The CDR3, as DNA: TGCGCCAGCAGCCCTAGGACAGGACTTTCTAGATGGCAGTACTTC.

The chain employs TRBV5-1 and TRBJ2-2; no firm D call. CDR3 length: 14 residues. Trimming pared 0 bases from V and 2 bases from J, leaving 5 bases between. CDR1 SGHRS and CDR2 YFSETQ come from the germline V gene. The CDR3 DNA is TGCGCCAGCAGCTTGGATCCTAACACCGGGGAGCTGTTTTTT. Translating it yields CASSLDPNTGELFF.

With respect to this clone: One junction end does not reproduce the germline sequence, and a read error may be involved. The chain employs TRBV6-6 and TRBJ1-5; D might be TRBD1 (5 bases). Germline CDR1 reads MNHNY; CDR2 reads SVGAGI (reference sequence). The CDR3 extends over 14 amino acids. CDR3 residues: CASSTQGVDQPPHF. The CDR3 coding sequence is TGTGCCAGCAGTACGCAAGGGGTAGATCAGCCCCCGCATTTT.

The J gene is TRBJ2-3, the V gene TRBV18; possible D gene TRBD2, 6 bases. CDR1 KGHSH and CDR2 LQKENI come from the germline V gene. Trimming shortened V by 5 bases and J by 0 bases, and 9 bases separated the two germline ends. The CDR3 has 14 amino acids. The CDR3 DNA follows: TGTGCCAGCTCAACCAGCGGGAGCACAGATACGCAGTATTTT. It codes for CASSTSGSTDTQYF.

The chain links TRBV27 to TRBJ2-3, with 14 bases fitting TRBD2. The V gene end was trimmed by 0 bases and the J gene end by 1 base; junction bases not matched to a gene: 9. This CDR3 is 20 amino acids long. From germline, CDR1 is MNHEY and CDR2 SMNVEV (reference sequence). CDR3 sequence: CASSLSSGTSGSPRTDTQYF. In nucleotides, the CDR3 is TGTGCCAGCAGTTTATCGAGCGGGACTAGCGGGAGTCCCCGCACAGATACGCAGTATTTT.

The chain links TRBV7-6 to TRBJ2-7; D is perhaps TRBD2 (5 bases). CDR3 length equals 15 residues. Germline lookup yields CDR1 SGHVS and CDR2 FNYEAQ. The germline V and J ends were trimmed by 5 bases and 4 bases, with 18 bases remaining between them. The DNA of the CDR3 is TGTGCCAGCAGCCGATACGAACAGTCGGGGTACGAGCAGTACTTC. This encodes CASSRYEQSGYEQYF.

This clone was seen a few times. CDR3 coding DNA: TGTGCCAGCAGTAAACCGGGACTAGCGGGAGGAAACTCCTACGAGCAGTACTTC. Its translation: CASSKPGLAGGNSYEQYF. V is TRBV27 and J is TRBJ2-7; 15 bases align to TRBD2. The CDR3 extends over 18 amino acids. Per germline, CDR1 MNHEY and CDR2 SMNVEV (reference sequence). The trim removed 5 bases at V and 0 bases at J, leaving 8 bases unmatched.

The chain uses TRBV5-1 and TRBJ2-1; 8 bases line up with TRBD1. The V gene end was trimmed by 7 bases and the J gene end by 4 bases; junction bases not matched to a gene: 10. CDR1 and CDR2 (germline): SGHRS, YFSETQ. The CDR3 runs 15 residues. The CDR3 here is CASFSQTGGYNEQFF. The CDR3 DNA is TGCGCCAGCTTCTCTCAAACAGGGGGTTACAATGAGCAGTTCTTC.

This sequence joins TRBV6-6 and TRBJ1-6, with D unresolved. The CDR3 extends over 12 amino acids. V was cut by 2 bases and J by 7 bases, with 3 bases left in between. Per the germline V gene, CDR1 is MNHNY and CDR2 is SVGAGI (reference sequence). CDR3 sequence reads: CASSYENSPLHF. Here the CDR3 DNA reads TGTGCCAGCAGTTACGAGAATTCACCCCTCCACTTT.

V usage is TRBV6-1 and J usage is TRBJ1-2, with D unclear. CDR3 length equals 15 residues. Per germline, CDR1 MNHNS and CDR2 SASEGT. V lost 5 bases, J lost 0 bases, and 13 bases lay in between. The CDR3 sequence: CASSKRDGANYGYTF. The CDR3 nucleotides are TGTGCCAGCAGTAAAAGAGACGGAGCTAACTATGGCTACACCTTC.

The V call is TRBV6-5, the J call TRBJ1-6; a weak D match, TRBD1 (6 bases). Trimming left V 0 bases short and J 0 bases short, with 6 bases between. Germline CDR1 reads MNHEY; CDR2 reads SVGAGI. The CDR3 covers 16 residues. DNA of the CDR3: TGTGCCAGCAGTTACTCGGACAGCTCCTATAATTCACCCCTCCACTTT. This gives the protein CASSYSDSSYNSPLHF.

This clone turned up a few times. This sequence joins TRBV25-1 and TRBJ1-5; the D gene is possibly TRBD1 (5 bases). From germline, CDR1 is MGHDK and CDR2 SYGVNS. The CDR3 totals 15 residues. Trimming cost V 1 base and J 2 bases, with 9 bases left between them. The CDR3 reads CASSESGHGNQPQHF. The CDR3 nucleotides read TGTGCCAGCAGTGAATCCGGACACGGCAATCAGCCCCAGCATTTT.

In regard to this clone: A junction end diverges from the germline sequence, so it may reflect a read error. The chain links TRBV28 to TRBJ2-5, with TRBD2 matching 11 bases. Germline CDR1 reads MDHEN; CDR2 reads SYDVKM. The CDR3 totals 14 residues. For the CDR3, the DNA is TGTGCCAGCAGTGAATTAGCGGGGGGGCCCCGATCCGACTTC. Translation gives CASSELAGGPRSDF.

This clone showed up just once. This chain uses TRBV7-8 with TRBJ1-4; D is possibly TRBD1 (5 bases). Germline values: CDR1 SGHVS, CDR2 FQNEAQ. CDR3 length: 15 residues. The V end lost 6 bases, the J end lost 0 bases, and 11 bases lay between the germline ends. CDR3 sequence: CASSEVTATNEKLFF. DNA of the CDR3: TGTGCCAGCAGTGAGGTGACAGCAACTAATGAAAAACTGTTTTTT. The variable domain in full, with the rest retrieved from reference TRBV7-8 and TRBJ1-4, is GAGVSQSPRYKVAKRGQDVALRCDPISGHVSLFWYQQALGQGPEFLTYFQNEAQLDKSGLPSDRFFAERPEGSVSTLKIQRTQQEDSAVYLCASSEVTATNEKLFFGSGTQLSVL.

This chain joins TRBV7-9 and TRBJ1-1; 9 bases line up with TRBD1. The V gene's germline CDR1 is SEHNR and CDR2 FQNEAQ (reference sequence). Trimming removed 4 bases from V and 5 bases from J; junction bases left unmatched: 5. This CDR3 region has 14 residues. CDR3 loop: CASSYDRGNTEAFF. The CDR3 coding sequence is TGTGCCAGCAGCTATGACAGGGGGAATACTGAAGCTTTCTTT.

The chain uses TRBV5-4 and TRBJ1-2; unclear D gene. This CDR3 region has 16 residues. V was shortened by 4 bases and J by 4 bases, with 20 bases between the two germline ends. Germline CDR1 is SGHNT and CDR2 is YYREEE (reference sequence). The CDR3 nucleotides read TGTGCCAGCAGCCCGGCCGGGAGACCTTCCTTCTATGGCTACACCTTC. Its translation is CASSPAGRPSFYGYTF.

The chain carries TRBV18 and TRBJ2-5; D possibly corresponds to TRBD1 (6 bases). V gave up 0 bases and J gave up 4 bases, with 12 bases separating them. This CDR3 spans 15 amino acids. Germline V gene data show CDR1 as KGHSH and CDR2 as LQKENI. CDR3 in amino acids: CASSPPLTGRETQYF. CDR3 bases: TGTGCCAGCTCACCACCGCTCACAGGGAGAGAGACCCAGTACTTC.

The chain is built from TRBV6-5 and TRBJ1-5, with D unclear. The CDR3 totals 15 residues. Germline CDR1 and CDR2: MNHEY and SVGAGI. The V gene lost 0 bases and the J gene lost 4 bases, with 10 bases spanning the gap. The CDR3 DNA follows: TGTGCCAGCAGTTACTCTTCCGGGGAAAATCAGCCCCAGCATTTT. Its translation is CASSYSSGENQPQHF.

The rearrangement links TRBV30 to TRBJ1-2; D is perhaps TRBD1 (6 bases). Germline CDR1 reads GTSNPN; CDR2 reads SVGIG (reference sequence). V was shortened by 1 base and J by 6 bases, with 18 bases between the two germline ends. The CDR3 extends over 15 amino acids. CDR3 sequence reads: CAWSDRPRGANGYTF. The CDR3 DNA sequence: TGTGCCTGGAGTGATCGACCACGGGGGGCGAATGGCTACACCTTC.